A selection of T cell receptor beta chains follows, all from one sample in a study of identical twins. Via MiXCR, TCRdb re-called the 5' RACE reads, giving one row per CDR3 protein. The table has 1.5 million to 2 million distinct CDR3 sequences, around 29% seen once. The specimen sequenced was cord blood. Every receptor here comes from a newborn girl in good health. Each CDR3 is given with its conserved first and last residue. The D gene is left open where the match is weak. Part of the rows lack a size; the others show once, few, many or a class for expanded clones.

clone size	D gene	V gene	J gene	CDR3 DNA	CDR3 protein
few	-	TRBV2	TRBJ1-2	TGTGCCAGGGGGCAGGGATCCTATGGCTACACCTTC	CARGQGSYGYTF
-	-	TRBV5-6	TRBJ1-2	TGTGCCAGCAGCGTCCTCGACGGGGCACTCTATGGCTACACCTTC	CASSVLDGALYGYTF
-	-	TRBV20-1	TRBJ1-1	TGCGGTGCTCGCCCAGGGGTTAACACTGAAGCTTTCTTT	CGARPGVNTEAFF
-	-	TRBV9	TRBJ1-1	TGTGCCAGCAGCGGCGGGAGGGCCTTGAACACTGAAGCTTTCTTT	CASSGGRALNTEAFF
few	TRBD2	TRBV9	TRBJ2-1	TGTGCCAGCAGCCGGGGGGATGGGGGATACAATGAGCAGTTCTTC	CASSRGDGGYNEQFF
few	-	TRBV28	TRBJ1-2	TGTGCCAGCAGTTTGGTAGACAGAGCTAACTATGGCTACACCTTC	CASSLVDRANYGYTF
few	-	TRBV5-1	TRBJ2-3	TGCGCCAGCAGCCCCTACACCCAAGATACGCAGTATTTT	CASSPYTQDTQYF
-	-	TRBV25-1	TRBJ1-2	TGTGCCAGCGATACAGACTCGGGTGGCTACACCTTC	CASDTDSGGYTF
-	-	TRBV20-1	TRBJ2-3	TGCAGTGCTAGGGAACTCCGGAGGACAGATACGCAGTATTTT	CSARELRRTDTQYF
few	-	TRBV20-1	TRBJ2-5	TGCAGTGCTAGACAGGGGGGGACCCAGTACTTC	CSARQGGTQYF
few	-	TRBV20-1	TRBJ1-1	TGCAGTGCTAGAGAATCGGGGGCACGAGCTTTCTTT	CSARESGARAFF
-	TRBD1	TRBV28	TRBJ2-7	TGTGCCAGCAGGAGAGGACAGGGAGCTTCCTACGAGCAGTACTTC	CASRRGQGASYEQYF
few	TRBD1	TRBV27	TRBJ1-2	TGTGCCAGCAAGGTACAGGGGCATGGCTACACCTTC	CASKVQGHGYTF
-	TRBD1	TRBV14	TRBJ1-2	TGTGCCAGCAGCCTCTCCATAGGGGGCAGAAGTGGCTACACCTTC	CASSLSIGGRSGYTF
-	TRBD2	TRBV12-3/TRBV12-4	TRBJ2-3	TGTGCCAGCAGTTTAAAGCTAGCGGACTATACAGATACGCAGTATTTT	CASSLKLADYTDTQYF
many	TRBD1	TRBV6-5	TRBJ2-7	TGTGCCAGCAGTTCCTGGACAGGGAGTACAGGTATAACCTACGAGCAGTACTTC	CASSSWTGSTGITYEQYF
many	-	TRBV29-1	TRBJ2-5	TGCAGCGTTGGAGCCTCAGGGACCCAGTACTTC	CSVGASGTQYF
-	-	TRBV6-1	TRBJ1-5	TGTGCCAGCAGTGACCGGCCCCAGCATTTT	CASSDRPQHF
few	-	TRBV7-7	TRBJ2-7	TGTGCTAGCAGCCTAATGCAGGGGTACGAGCAGTACTTC	CASSLMQGYEQYF
once	-	TRBV3-1	TRBJ2-7	TGTGCCAGCAGCCAAGCGGGACTCTCCTACAATGAGCAGTACTTC	CASSQAGLSYNEQYF
-	-	TRBV29-1	TRBJ1-1	TGCAGCGCCGGGGGGGACGCAAACACTGAAGCTTTCTTT	CSAGGDANTEAFF
-	TRBD2	TRBV20-1	TRBJ2-1	TGCAGTGCAGGTCCTCCGGGACTAGCGGGGCTCAATGAGCAGTTCTTC	CSAGPPGLAGLNEQFF
many	-	TRBV12-3/TRBV12-4	TRBJ2-7	TGTGCCAGCAGTTTCTCCTTTCTAGCCGGGACACCCGCTCACGAGCAGTACTTC	CASSFSFLAGTPAHEQYF
few	-	TRBV5-1	TRBJ2-1	TGCGCCAGCGCAGGGGGGGCTAGCGGTCCGTACAATGAGCAGTTCTTC	CASAGGASGPYNEQFF
few	-	TRBV12-3/TRBV12-4	TRBJ2-7	TGTGCCAGCAGTTTAACGAGACGGACTTCCTACGAGCAGTACTTC	CASSLTRRTSYEQYF
few	TRBD2	TRBV12-3/TRBV12-4	TRBJ2-1	TGTGCCAGCAGTTTCGACCCGGGAGGTGTCTACAATGAGCAGTTCTTC	CASSFDPGGVYNEQFF
-	-	TRBV30	TRBJ2-2	TGTGCCTACAGGACCCCGAACACCGGGGAGCTGTTTTTT	CAYRTPNTGELFF
-	-	TRBV28	TRBJ1-2	TGTGCCAGCAGTAGGGACACCCGTTTTGATGGCTACACCTTC	CASSRDTRFDGYTF
-	TRBD2	TRBV28	TRBJ2-1	TGTGCCAGCAGGTCTAGCGGGAGGGATGAGCAGTTCTTC	CASRSSGRDEQFF
few	-	TRBV7-2	TRBJ2-7	TGTGCCAGCAGCTTAGTAGGGAGGGGGGGAGCCTACGAGCAGTACTTC	CASSLVGRGGAYEQYF
few	-	TRBV3-1	TRBJ2-3	TGTGCCAGCAGCCCCTGGCGAGATACGCAGTATTTT	CASSPWRDTQYF
-	-	TRBV3-1	TRBJ1-2	TGTGCCAGCAGCCTACAGACGGGGGACTATGGCTACACCTTC	CASSLQTGDYGYTF
few	-	TRBV20-1	TRBJ2-3	TGCAGTGCTAGCCCCGACAGACCCACAGATACGCAGTATTTT	CSASPDRPTDTQYF
-	TRBD2	TRBV6-5	TRBJ2-3	TGTGCCAGCGGGGTAGCGGGAGTTACGCAGTATTTT	CASGVAGVTQYF
few	-	TRBV10-3	TRBJ1-2	TGTGCCATCAGTCGGGACTTTTCTAACTATGGCTACACCTTC	CAISRDFSNYGYTF
many	TRBD2	TRBV5-1	TRBJ2-7	TGCGCCAGCAGCTTGGTAGCGGGGTTGTACGAGCAGTACTTC	CASSLVAGLYEQYF
-	TRBD2	TRBV7-2	TRBJ2-1	TGTGCCAGCAGCACACGGACTAGCGGGAGGGCATGGTCCTACAATGAGCAGTTCTTC	CASSTRTSGRAWSYNEQFF
once	TRBD2	TRBV10-1	TRBJ2-1	TGCGCCAGCAGTGACCTAGCGGGTCCCTCCTACGAGCAGTTCTTC	CASSDLAGPSYEQFF
few	TRBD1	TRBV11-2	TRBJ2-1	TGTGCCAGCAGCGGATGGGGACAGGGGAGGTATGAGCAGTTCTTC	CASSGWGQGRYEQFF
-	-	TRBV18	TRBJ2-7	TGTGCCAGCTCACCATACACCACCGGCGAGCAGTACTTC	CASSPYTTGEQYF
few	TRBD1	TRBV2	TRBJ2-5	TGTGCCAGCAGTGATCCCAGGGGGGAGACCCAGTACTTC	CASSDPRGETQYF
few	-	TRBV27	TRBJ1-2	TGTGCCAGCAGTTTTGGTAGGGGAGGAGGCTACACCTTC	CASSFGRGGGYTF
-	TRBD2	TRBV6-6	TRBJ2-1	TGTGCCGACCGACTAGCGGGAGTCAATGAGCAGTTCTTC	CADRLAGVNEQFF
-	-	TRBV7-9	TRBJ1-1	TGTGCCAGCACCCACGGGGGCTCGAACACTGAAGCTTTCTTT	CASTHGGSNTEAFF
-	-	TRBV12-3/TRBV12-4	TRBJ1-3	TGTGCCAGCAGTTTAAGTCCGGACAGAGGAAACACCATATATTTT	CASSLSPDRGNTIYF
-	TRBD1	TRBV6-1	TRBJ2-5	TGTGCCAGCAGTGACCGGGACAGGGACTACGTGCAGTACTTC	CASSDRDRDYVQYF
many	TRBD2	TRBV10-3	TRBJ2-1	TGTGCCATCGCGGGGGGATCCTACAATGAGCAGTTCTTC	CAIAGGSYNEQFF
-	-	TRBV28	TRBJ1-1	TGTGCCAGAAGTTTAACAGAAAACACTGAGGCTTTCTTT	CARSLTENTEAFF
-	-	TRBV4-1	TRBJ2-3	TGCGCCAGCAGCCTCCGGGACATCACAGATACGCAGTATTTT	CASSLRDITDTQYF
few	-	TRBV5-1	TRBJ2-1	TGCGCCAGCAGCGCGACAGCGGGCTCCTACAATGAGCAGTTCTTC	CASSATAGSYNEQFF
-	TRBD2	TRBV4-2	TRBJ2-3	TGTGCCAGCAGCCAAGATCCCCCACTAGCGGGAGAGCCGACAGATACGCAGTATTTT	CASSQDPPLAGEPTDTQYF
few	-	TRBV6-6	TRBJ2-7	TGTGCCACCGGGCGGGGAACCTACGAGCAGTACTTC	CATGRGTYEQYF
-	TRBD2	TRBV4-2	TRBJ2-1	TGTGCCAGCAGCCAAGATTGGAATAGGCCGGCGGGGGAGCCCTACAATGAGCAGTTCTTC	CASSQDWNRPAGEPYNEQFF
few	-	TRBV28	TRBJ2-3	TGTGCCAGCAGGCCTCTCTCGCCCTCAATGCGAGATACGCAGTATTTT	CASRPLSPSMRDTQYF